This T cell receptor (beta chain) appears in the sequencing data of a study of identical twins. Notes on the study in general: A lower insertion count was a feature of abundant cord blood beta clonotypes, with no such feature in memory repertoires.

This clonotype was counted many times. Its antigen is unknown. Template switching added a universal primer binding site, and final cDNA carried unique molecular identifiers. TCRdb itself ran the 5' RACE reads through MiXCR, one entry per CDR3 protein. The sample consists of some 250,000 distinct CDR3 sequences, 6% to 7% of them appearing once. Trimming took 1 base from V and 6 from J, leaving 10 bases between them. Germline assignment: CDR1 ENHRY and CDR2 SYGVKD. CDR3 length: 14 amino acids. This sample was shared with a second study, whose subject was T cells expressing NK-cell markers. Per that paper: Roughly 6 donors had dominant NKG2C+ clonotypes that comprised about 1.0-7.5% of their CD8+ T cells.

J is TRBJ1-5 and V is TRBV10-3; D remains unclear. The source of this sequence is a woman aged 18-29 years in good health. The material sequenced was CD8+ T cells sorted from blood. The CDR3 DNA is TGTGCCATCAGTGAGTTAGGGTTAGCTCAGCCCCAGCATTTT. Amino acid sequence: CAISELGLAQPQHF.